The entry below describes one TCR beta chain. The CDR3 runs 16 residues. The V end was cut by 9 bases, the J end by 3 bases, with 21 bases between. Germline V gene sequence: CDR1 LNHDA, CDR2 SQIVND (reference sequence). The protocol was immunoSEQ multiplex PCR, while the TCRdb copy is restricted to in-frame clones and leaves out a portion. The sample has 200,000 to 250,000 clones; 90% are singletons. This entry belongs to a study of blood T cell repertoires in COVID-19. Cohorts were determined from participant-reported clinical history. The TCR originated in a man between 25 and 39 years old who had been exposed to COVID-19. This chain links TRBV19 with TRBJ1-5; possibly TRBD1 for D (6 bases). Sequencing was performed on PBMCs or T cells enriched from blood (not recorded which). CDR3 region: CASLRGVDSHNQPQHF. The CDR3 DNA follows: TGTGCCAGCCTGCGAGGGGTGGACAGCCACAATCAGCCCCAGCATTTT.